The clone carrying this T cell receptor (beta chain) was counted between two and nine times. Antigen unknown. This sample stems from a study of shared clonotypes between healthy human individuals. At the level of the study: Those who served as donors were a couple of women and a few men between the ages of 18 and 49.

The protocol was immunoSEQ multiplex PCR, while the TCRdb copy is restricted to in-frame clones and leaves out a portion. The sample includes around 200,000 clones, approximately 61% seen only once; the top ten take 8.5% to 12%. Germline loops: CDR1 LNHDA, CDR2 SQIVND (reference sequence). The CDR3 consists of 14 residues. The ends were cut back, 3 bases at V and 0 bases at J, with 8 bases in the middle. Study observations and caveats: Generation probabilities of non-shared clonotypes were lower (relative to those shared by all four donors).

The material sequenced was memory CD4+ T cells sorted from blood. The subset: CD45RA-negative fraction. This rearrangement joins TRBV19 to TRBJ1-1; D possibly corresponds to TRBD1 (5 bases). The TCR comes from a man aged 25 to 40 in good health. For the CDR3, the DNA is TGTGCCAGTAGTATGCGACAGATGAACACTGAAGCTTTCTTT. Its translation is CASSMRQMNTEAFF.